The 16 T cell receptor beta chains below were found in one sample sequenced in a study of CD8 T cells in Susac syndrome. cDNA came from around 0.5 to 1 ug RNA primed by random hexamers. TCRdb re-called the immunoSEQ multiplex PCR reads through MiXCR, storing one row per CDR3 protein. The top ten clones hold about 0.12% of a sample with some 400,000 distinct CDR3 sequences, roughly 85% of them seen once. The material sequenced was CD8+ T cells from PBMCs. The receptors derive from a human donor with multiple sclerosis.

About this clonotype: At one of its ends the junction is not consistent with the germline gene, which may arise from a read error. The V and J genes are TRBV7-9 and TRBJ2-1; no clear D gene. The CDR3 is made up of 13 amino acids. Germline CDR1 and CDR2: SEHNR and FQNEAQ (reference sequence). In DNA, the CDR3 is TGTGCCAACAGCTTTAGACTTGACAATGAGCAGTTCTTC. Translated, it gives CANSFRLDNEQFF.

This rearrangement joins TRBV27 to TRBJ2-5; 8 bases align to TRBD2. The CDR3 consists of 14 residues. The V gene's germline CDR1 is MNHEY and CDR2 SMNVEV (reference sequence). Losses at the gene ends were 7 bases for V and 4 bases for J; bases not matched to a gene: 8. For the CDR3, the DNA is TGTGCCAGCAAGAGGTTAGCGGGAATAGAGACCCAGTACTTC. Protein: CASKRLAGIETQYF.

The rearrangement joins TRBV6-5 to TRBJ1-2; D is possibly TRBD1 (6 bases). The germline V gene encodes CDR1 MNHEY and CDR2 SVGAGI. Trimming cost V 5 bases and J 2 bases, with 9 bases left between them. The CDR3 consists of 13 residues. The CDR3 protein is CASSPDRNYGYTF. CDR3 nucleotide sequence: TGTGCCAGCAGTCCCGACAGGAACTATGGCTACACCTTC.

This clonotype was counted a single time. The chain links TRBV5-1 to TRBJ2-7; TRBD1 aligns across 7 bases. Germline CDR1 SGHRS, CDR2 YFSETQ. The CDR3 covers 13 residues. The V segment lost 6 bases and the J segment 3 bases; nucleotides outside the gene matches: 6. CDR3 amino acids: CASKEAGGYEQYF. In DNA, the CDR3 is TGCGCCAGCAAGGAGGCAGGGGGCTACGAGCAGTACTTC.

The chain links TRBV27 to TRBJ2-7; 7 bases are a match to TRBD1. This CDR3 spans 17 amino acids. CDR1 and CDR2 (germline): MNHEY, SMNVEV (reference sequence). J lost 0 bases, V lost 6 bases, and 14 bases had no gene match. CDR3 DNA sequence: TGTGCCAGCAGGGCTACCTGGACAGGTGAAATCTCCTACGAGCAGTACTTC. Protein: CASRATWTGEISYEQYF.

As DNA, the CDR3 is TGTGCCAGCAGCAAAGTAGGGAGAACGAACACCGGGGAGCTGTTTTTT. This encodes CASSKVGRTNTGELFF. This sequence joins TRBV21-1 and TRBJ2-2; the table's D call TRBD2 went unverified against the DNA. TRBV21-1 is annotated as a pseudogene. The CDR3 covers 16 residues.

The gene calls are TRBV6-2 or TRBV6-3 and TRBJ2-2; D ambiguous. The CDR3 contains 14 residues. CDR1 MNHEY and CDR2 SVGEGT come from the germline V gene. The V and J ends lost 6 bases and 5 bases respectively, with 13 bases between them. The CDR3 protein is CASRIKTATGELFF. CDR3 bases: TGTGCCAGCAGGATAAAAACAGCTACCGGGGAGCTGTTTTTT.

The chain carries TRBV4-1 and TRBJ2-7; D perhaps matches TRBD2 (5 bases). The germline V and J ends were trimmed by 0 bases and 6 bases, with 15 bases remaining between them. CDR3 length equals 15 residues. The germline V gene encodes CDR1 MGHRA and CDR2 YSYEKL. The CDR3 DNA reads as TGCGCCAGCAGCCAAGAGTTCAGATCGGCGGGCGAGCAGTACTTC. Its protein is CASSQEFRSAGEQYF.

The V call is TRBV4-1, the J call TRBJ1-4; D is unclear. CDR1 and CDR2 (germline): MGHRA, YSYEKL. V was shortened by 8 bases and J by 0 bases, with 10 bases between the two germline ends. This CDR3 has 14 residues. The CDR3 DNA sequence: TGCGCCAGCCGGGCCGTCGCAACTAATGAAAAACTGTTTTTT. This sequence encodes CASRAVATNEKLFF.

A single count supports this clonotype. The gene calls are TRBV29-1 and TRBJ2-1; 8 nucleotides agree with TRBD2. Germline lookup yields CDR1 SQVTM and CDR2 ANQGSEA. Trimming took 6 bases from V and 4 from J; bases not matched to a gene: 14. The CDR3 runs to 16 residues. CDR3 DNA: TGCAGCGTCAGCTACAGGGCGGGAGGACAGTACAATGAGCAGTTCTTC. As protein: CSVSYRAGGQYNEQFF.

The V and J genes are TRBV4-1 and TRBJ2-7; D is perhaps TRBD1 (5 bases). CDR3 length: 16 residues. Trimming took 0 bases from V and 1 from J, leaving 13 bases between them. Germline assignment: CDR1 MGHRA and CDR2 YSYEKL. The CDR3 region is CASSQDMGRQSYEQYF. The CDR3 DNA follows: TGCGCCAGCAGCCAAGATATGGGAAGACAGTCCTACGAGCAGTACTTC.

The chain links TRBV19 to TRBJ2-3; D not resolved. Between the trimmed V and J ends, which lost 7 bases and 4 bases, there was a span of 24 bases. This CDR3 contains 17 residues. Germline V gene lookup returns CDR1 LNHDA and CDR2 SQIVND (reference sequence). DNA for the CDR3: TGTGCCAGTACCAATTCCGGGCAGAACCTTCGGGCAGATACGCAGTATTTT. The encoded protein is CASTNSGQNLRADTQYF.

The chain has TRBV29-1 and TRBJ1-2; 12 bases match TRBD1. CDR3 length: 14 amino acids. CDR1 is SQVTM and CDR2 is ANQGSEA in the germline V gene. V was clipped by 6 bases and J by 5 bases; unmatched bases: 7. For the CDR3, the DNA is TGCAGCGTCGAGGGACAGGGGGCTGGGTATGGCTACACCTTC. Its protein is CSVEGQGAGYGYTF. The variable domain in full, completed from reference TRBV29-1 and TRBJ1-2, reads SAVISQKPSRDICQRGTSLTIQCQVDSQVTMMFWYRQQPGQSLTLIATANQGSEATYESGFVIDKFPISRPNLTFSTLTVSNMSPEDSSIYLCSVEGQGAGYGYTFGSGTRLTVV.

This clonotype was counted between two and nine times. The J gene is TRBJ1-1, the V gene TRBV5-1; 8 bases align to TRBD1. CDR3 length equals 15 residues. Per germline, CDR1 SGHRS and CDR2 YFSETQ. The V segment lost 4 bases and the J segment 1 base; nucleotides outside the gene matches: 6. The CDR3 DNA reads TGCGCCAGCAGCCCTGGACAGGGTGGGAACACTGAAGCTTTCTTT. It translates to CASSPGQGGNTEAFF.

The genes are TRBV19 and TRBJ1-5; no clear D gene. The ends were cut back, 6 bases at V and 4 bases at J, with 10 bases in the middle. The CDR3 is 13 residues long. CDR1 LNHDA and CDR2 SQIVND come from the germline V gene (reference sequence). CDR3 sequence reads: CASRVLGNQPQHF. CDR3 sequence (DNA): TGTGCCAGTAGGGTATTGGGTAATCAGCCCCAGCATTTT.

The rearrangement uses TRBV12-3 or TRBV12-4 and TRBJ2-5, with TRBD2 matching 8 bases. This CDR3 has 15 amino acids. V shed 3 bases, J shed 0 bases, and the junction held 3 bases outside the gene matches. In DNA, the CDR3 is TGTGCCAGCAGTTTCCAGCGGGGGTACCAAGAGACCCAGTACTTC. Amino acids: CASSFQRGYQETQYF.